The following is a TCR beta chain sequence with its context. This record comes from a study of blood T cell repertoires in COVID-19. The wider study: Whether acute or convalescent, the COVID-19 samples came from the United States, Italy and Spain.

There are 11 residues in the CDR3. CDR1 is MNHEY and CDR2 is SVGAGI in the germline V gene. V was pared by 9 bases and J by 4 bases, with 7 bases between. Method: immunoSEQ multiplex PCR; TCRdb's copy keeps in-frame clones and lacks some. There are about 130,000 clones in the sample; around 88% occur only once, and roughly 4.9% lies in the top ten. This clonotype was sampled from a human donor in a cohort sampled during active COVID-19. Sequencing was done on a sample of peripheral blood. The chain links TRBV6-5 to TRBJ1-5; TRBD1 might be the D (5 bases). The CDR3 is CASSGNQPQHF. Written as DNA, the CDR3 is TGTGCCAGTTCAGGGAATCAGCCCCAGCATTTT.